The T cell receptor (beta chain) under discussion was sequenced for a study of blood T cell repertoires in COVID-19 (dated by TCRdb to the early 2020s). Context from the whole study: Collaborator samples came from the United States, Italy and Spain and covered acute and convalescent phases of COVID-19. The material from the prospective study consisted of cDNA or gDNA derived from T cells, B-cell-depleted T cells, or PBMCs. Subjects who had been exposed to COVID-19, were actively infected with it, or had recovered from it provided the deeply sampled blood TCRbeta repertoires that made up the dataset. A freely available public database, intended as a resource for researchers studying the immune response to SARS-CoV-2, is where the repertoires were released. Samples came from the ongoing ImmuneRACE study (first 160 participants) plus 1,254 subjects from 6 global collaborators. A de-identified subject ID, COVID-19 status, age in years and sex were almost always included in the sample metadata. HLA class I and class II types, where available, came from metadata supplied by the sample provider rather than from assay-based typing. What the research found in general, with its limitations: The quantity of clinical and demographic metadata differed by source and by participant and was supplied without curation.

Participants in the prospective study were enrolled through a virtual design, were aged 18 to 89 years, and lived in some 24 United States geographic areas. In the prospective study, participants were assigned to cohorts based on the clinical history participants reported in a screening survey and a study questionnaire. For ImmuneRACE Cohort 3, a participant was defined as recovered based on two consecutive negative NP/OP PCR tests, clearance by a healthcare professional, or resolution of symptoms. Mobile phlebotomists in the prospective study collected whole blood, serum and a nasopharyngeal or oropharyngeal swab from every participant. Additional blood draws and questionnaires over an approximately two-month period could optionally be provided by prospective study participants. Prospective study blood samples were shipped either frozen or at room temperature before DNA extraction. Regarding this clone: The clone's antigen remains unknown. Per-nucleotide qualities are absent, and no much larger clonotype sits a single base away.

The immunoSEQ Assay, a bias-controlled multiplex PCR, was used to amplify TCRbeta CDR3 regions from genomic DNA. For the original study's pipeline: The number of nucleated cells in each sample was estimated by amplification of reference gene primers within the assay. To quantify the absolute abundance of each unique TCRbeta CDR3 rearrangement, sequence reads were collapsed and filtered. Productive Simpson clonality was computed per sample as the square root of Simpson's diversity index over productive rearrangements. As stored in TCRdb, this immuneACCESS dataset retains in-frame rearrangements with V and J assigned. A fraction of the clones does not appear; measured against another copy, unresolved V genes explain less than half of the discrepancy, and the remainder lacks a known reason. The V and J calls and clone size were taken over from that table, and D and trimming were inferred from the DNA. This sample is represented by 350,000 to 450,000 clones; around 89% of them were singletons. Clones ranked in the top ten supply roughly 1.1% of the sample.

CDR1 is given as MGHRA and CDR2 as YSYEKL, both from the germline V gene. The CDR3, cysteine through phenylalanine, is 17 amino acids long. Just the 51-base CDR3 DNA is kept, in frame starting at base 1. At the junction V is shortened by 2 bases and J by 2 bases, with 17 bases in between. The sequence was obtained from a man younger than 45 who had recovered from COVID-19. The source material was PBMCs or T cells enriched from blood (not recorded which). The V gene is TRBV4-1 and the J gene is TRBJ2-3, with TRBD1 as a weak D call on 6 bases. The CDR3 region: CASSQRTVLGPTDTQYF. The DNA sequence follows: TGCGCCAGCAGCCAACGGACAGTATTAGGCCCCACAGATACGCAGTATTTT.